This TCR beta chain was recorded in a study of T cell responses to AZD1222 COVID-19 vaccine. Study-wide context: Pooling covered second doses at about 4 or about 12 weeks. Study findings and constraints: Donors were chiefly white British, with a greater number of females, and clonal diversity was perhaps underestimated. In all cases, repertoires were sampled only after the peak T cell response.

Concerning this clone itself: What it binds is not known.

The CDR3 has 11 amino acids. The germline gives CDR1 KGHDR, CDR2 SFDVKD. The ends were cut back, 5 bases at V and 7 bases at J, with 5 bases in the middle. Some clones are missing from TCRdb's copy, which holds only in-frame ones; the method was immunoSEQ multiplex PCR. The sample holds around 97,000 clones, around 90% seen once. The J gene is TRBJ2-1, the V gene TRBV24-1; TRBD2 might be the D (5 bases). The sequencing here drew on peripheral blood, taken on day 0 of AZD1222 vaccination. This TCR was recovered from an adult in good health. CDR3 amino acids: CATSAGNEQFF. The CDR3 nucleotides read TGTGCCACCAGTGCGGGGAATGAGCAGTTCTTC.